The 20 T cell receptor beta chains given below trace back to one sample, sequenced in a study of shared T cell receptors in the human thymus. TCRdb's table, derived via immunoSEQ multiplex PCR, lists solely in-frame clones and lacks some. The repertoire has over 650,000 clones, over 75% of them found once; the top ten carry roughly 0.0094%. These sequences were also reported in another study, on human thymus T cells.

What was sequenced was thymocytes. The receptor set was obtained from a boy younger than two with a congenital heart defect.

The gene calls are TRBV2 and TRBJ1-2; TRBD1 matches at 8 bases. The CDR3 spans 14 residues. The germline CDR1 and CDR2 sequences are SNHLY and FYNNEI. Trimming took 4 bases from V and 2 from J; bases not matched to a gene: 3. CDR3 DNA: TGTGCCAGCAGTGGGACAGGGTGGAACTATGGCTACACCTTC. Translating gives CASSGTGWNYGYTF.

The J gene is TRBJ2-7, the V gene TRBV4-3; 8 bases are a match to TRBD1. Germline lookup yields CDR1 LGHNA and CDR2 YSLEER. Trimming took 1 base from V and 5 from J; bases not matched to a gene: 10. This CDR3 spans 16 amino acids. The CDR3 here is CASSQGGQGADNEQYF. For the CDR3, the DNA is TGCGCCAGCAGCCAAGGGGGGCAGGGGGCTGACAACGAGCAGTACTTC.

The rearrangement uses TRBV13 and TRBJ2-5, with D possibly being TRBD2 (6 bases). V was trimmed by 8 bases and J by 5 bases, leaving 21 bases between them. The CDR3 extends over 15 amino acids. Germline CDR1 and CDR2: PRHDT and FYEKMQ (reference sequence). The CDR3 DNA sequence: TGTGCCAGCGTCTCGAACGGGAGTCACGATGAGACCCAGTACTTC. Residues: CASVSNGSHDETQYF.

CDR3 DNA: TGTGCCAGCAGCTCATCCGGGACTACGAACTACGAGCAGTACTTC. It translates to CASSSSGTTNYEQYF. The chain combines TRBV9 with TRBJ2-7, with 7 bases aligning to TRBD2. Per germline, CDR1 SGDLS and CDR2 YYNGEE. V shed 4 bases, J shed 3 bases, and the junction held 10 bases outside the gene matches. The CDR3 totals 15 residues.

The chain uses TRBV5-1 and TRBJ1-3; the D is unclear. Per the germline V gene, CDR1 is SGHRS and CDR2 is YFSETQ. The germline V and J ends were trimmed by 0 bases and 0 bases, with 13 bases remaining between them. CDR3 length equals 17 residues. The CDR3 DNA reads TGCGCCAGCAGCTTGGCCCCAGGCCGTCCCTCTGGAAACACCATATATTTT. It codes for CASSLAPGRPSGNTIYF.

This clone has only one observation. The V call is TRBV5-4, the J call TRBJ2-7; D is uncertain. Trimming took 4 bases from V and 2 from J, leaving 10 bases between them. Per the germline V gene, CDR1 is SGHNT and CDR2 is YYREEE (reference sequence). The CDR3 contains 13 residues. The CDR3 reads CASSHHTTYEQYF. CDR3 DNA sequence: TGTGCCAGCAGCCACCATACTACCTACGAGCAGTACTTC.

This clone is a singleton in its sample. The CDR3 region is CASSLGGGAYNEQFF. In DNA form, the CDR3 reads TGCGCCAGCAGCCTGGGCGGGGGGGCCTACAATGAGCAGTTCTTC. The rearrangement joins TRBV5-1 to TRBJ2-1; 9 nucleotides line up with TRBD2. CDR1 and CDR2 (germline): SGHRS, YFSETQ. The ends lost 4 bases at V and 2 bases at J; junction bases unmatched: 4. The CDR3 runs 15 residues.

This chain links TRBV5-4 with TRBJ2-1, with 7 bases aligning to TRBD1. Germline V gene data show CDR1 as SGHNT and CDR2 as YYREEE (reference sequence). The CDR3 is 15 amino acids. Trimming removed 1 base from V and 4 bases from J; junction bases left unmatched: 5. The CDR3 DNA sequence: TGTGCCAGCAGCTTGAACAGGGGAATTTACAATGAGCAGTTCTTC. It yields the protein CASSLNRGIYNEQFF.

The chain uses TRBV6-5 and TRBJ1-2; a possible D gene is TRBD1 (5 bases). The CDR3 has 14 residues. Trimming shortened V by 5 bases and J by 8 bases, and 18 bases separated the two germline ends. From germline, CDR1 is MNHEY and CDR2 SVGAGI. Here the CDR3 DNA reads TGTGCCAGCAGTGAACGGGGGACCCCCTCGGGCTACACCTTC. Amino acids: CASSERGTPSGYTF.

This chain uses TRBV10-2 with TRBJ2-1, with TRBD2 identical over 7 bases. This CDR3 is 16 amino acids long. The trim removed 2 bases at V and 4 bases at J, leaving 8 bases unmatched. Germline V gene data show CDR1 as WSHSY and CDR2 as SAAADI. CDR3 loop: CASSEPSTSLYNEQFF. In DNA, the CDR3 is TGCGCCAGCAGTGAGCCCTCGACTAGCTTATACAATGAGCAGTTCTTC.

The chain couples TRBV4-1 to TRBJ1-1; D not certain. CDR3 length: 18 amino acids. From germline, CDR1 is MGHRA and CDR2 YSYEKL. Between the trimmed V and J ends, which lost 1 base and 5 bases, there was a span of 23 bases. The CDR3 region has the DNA TGCGCCAGCAGCCAAGTTCCCCCAAACTCCCGGCGGCAGACTGAAGCTTTCTTT. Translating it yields CASSQVPPNSRRQTEAFF.

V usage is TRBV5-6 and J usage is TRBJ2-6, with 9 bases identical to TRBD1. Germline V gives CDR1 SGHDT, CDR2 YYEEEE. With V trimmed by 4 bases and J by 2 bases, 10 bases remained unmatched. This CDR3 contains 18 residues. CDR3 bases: TGTGCCAGCAGCGCCCAGGTACAGGGGGCGGCTGGGGCCAACGTCCTGACTTTC. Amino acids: CASSAQVQGAAGANVLTF.

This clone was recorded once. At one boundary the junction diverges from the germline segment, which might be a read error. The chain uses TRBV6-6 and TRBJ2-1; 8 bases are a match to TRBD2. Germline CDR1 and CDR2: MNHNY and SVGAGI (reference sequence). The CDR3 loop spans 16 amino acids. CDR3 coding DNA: TGTGCCAGCAATTACGGCGGGGGGCCCTCCTACAATGAGCAGTTCTTC. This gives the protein CASNYGGGPSYNEQFF.

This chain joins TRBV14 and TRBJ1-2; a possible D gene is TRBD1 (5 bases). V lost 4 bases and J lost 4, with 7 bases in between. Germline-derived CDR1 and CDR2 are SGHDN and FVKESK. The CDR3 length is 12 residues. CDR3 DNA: TGTGCCAGCAGCCGGGGCTCCTATGGCTACACCTTC. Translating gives CASSRGSYGYTF.

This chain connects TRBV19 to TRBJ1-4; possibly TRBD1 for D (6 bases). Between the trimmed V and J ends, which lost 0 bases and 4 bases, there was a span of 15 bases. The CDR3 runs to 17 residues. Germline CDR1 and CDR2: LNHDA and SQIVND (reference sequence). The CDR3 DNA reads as TGTGCCAGTAGTATAGATCCGCCTAGGGGGAATAATGAAAAACTGTTTTTT. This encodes CASSIDPPRGNNEKLFF.

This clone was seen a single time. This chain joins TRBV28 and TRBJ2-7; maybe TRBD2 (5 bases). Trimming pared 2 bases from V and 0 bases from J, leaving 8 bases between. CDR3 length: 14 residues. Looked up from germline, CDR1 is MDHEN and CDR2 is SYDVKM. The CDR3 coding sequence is TGTGCCAGCAGTTTACTCGGGAACTCCTACGAGCAGTACTTC. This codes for CASSLLGNSYEQYF.

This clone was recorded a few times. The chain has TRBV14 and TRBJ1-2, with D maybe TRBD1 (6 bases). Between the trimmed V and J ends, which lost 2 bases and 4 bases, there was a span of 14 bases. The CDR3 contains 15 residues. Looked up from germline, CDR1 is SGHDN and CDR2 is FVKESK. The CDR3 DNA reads TGTGCCAGCAGCCAATTCACAGGGTGGGGCTATGGCTACACCTTC. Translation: CASSQFTGWGYGYTF.

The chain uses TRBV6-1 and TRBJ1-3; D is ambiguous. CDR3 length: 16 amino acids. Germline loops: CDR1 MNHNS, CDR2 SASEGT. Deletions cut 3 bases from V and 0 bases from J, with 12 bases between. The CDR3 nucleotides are TGTGCCAGCAGTGAGCAGACATGTCTCTCTGGAAACACCATATATTTT. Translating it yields CASSEQTCLSGNTIYF.

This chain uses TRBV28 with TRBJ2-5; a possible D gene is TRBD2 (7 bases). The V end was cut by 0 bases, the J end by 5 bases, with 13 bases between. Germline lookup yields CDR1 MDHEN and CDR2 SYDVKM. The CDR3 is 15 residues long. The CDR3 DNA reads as TGTGCCAGCAGTTTATGCCGGGGGGCCGGGGAGACCCAGTACTTC. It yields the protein CASSLCRGAGETQYF.

DNA of the CDR3: TGTGCCAGCAGCTTAAACCTTCTAGCGGGAGGAGGGCACGAGCAGTACTTC. It encodes CASSLNLLAGGGHEQYF. The rearrangement uses TRBV5-6 and TRBJ2-7; 11 nucleotides match TRBD2. Germline CDR1 SGHDT, CDR2 YYEEEE. This CDR3 region has 17 residues. V lost 2 bases and J lost 5; bases outside the gene matches: 12.